This T cell receptor (beta chain) is from a study of identical twins. Notes on the study in general: Insertions ran lower in abundant cord blood beta clonotypes, though not in memory repertoires.

MiXCR was run by TCRdb on the 5' RACE reads, yielding one entry per CDR3 protein. Of 510,000 or so distinct CDR3 sequences detected, approximately 16% appear once; the ten largest clones hold roughly 0.42%. This clonotype was counted only a few times. What it recognizes is unknown. The CDR3 extends over 16 amino acids. Germline V CDR1 and CDR2: SGDLS, YYNGEE. V gave up 4 bases and J gave up 1 base; unmatched junction bases: 5. The sample also formed part of further work on yellow fever vaccine responses in identical twins. Per that paper: Among the twins, the vaccine T cell response reportedly seemed partly convergent and partly personalized.

This receptor was taken from a woman aged 18-30 years in good health. The sample was CD4+ T cells sorted from blood. The chain links TRBV9 to TRBJ2-2; 9 bases agree with TRBD2. CDR3 nucleotide sequence: TGTGCCAGCAGCCCCCGTAGCGGGGGGAACACCGGGGAGCTGTTTTTT. Protein: CASSPRSGGNTGELFF.